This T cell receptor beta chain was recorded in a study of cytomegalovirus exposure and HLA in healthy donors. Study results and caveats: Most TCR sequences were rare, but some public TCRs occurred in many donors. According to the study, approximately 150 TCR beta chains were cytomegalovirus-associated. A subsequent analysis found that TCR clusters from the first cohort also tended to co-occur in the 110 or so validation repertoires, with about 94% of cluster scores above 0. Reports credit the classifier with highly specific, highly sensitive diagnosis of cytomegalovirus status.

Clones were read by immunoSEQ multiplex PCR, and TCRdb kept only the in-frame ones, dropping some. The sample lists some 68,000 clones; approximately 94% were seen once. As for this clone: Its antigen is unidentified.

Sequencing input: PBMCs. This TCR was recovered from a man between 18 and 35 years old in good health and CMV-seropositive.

This CDR3 is CASSEGQGLNTIYF. The CDR3 DNA follows: TGTGCCAGCAGTGAGGGACAGGGCTTAAACACCATATATTTT. This chain connects TRBV6-1 to TRBJ1-3; TRBD1 matches at 9 bases. V dropped 3 bases and J dropped 6; count of bases not matched to a gene: 3. Germline-derived CDR1 and CDR2 are MNHNS and SASEGT. The CDR3 is 14 residues long.